This T cell receptor beta chain was captured in a study of vaccination and CD4 T cells after COVID-19. Turning to this clonotype: Its antigen is still unknown.

V was clipped by 8 bases and J by 4 bases; unmatched bases: 12. Germline V gene data show CDR1 as DFQATT and CDR2 as SNEGSKA (reference sequence). This CDR3 is 14 amino acids long. The treatment: roughly 11-day PBMC culture with coronavirus spike peptide pools or control peptides (ViraFEST assay). Via ViraFEST, peptide pools expanded antigen-specific T cells before TCR sequencing. Convalescent patients tested SARS-CoV-2 PCR positive from March to December 2020, before Alpha, Beta and Delta emerged. Wells contained fewer than 2.5 million PBMCs each, and these were cultured with 8 to 10 IU/ml IL-2 and 9 to 10 ug/ml peptide pools. Following culture for approximately nine days, CD4+ T cells were isolated by negative selection. Once obtained from cultured CD4+ T cells, the DNA was sequenced using the Oncomine TCR Beta short-read assay. TCRdb processed the PCR reads anew with MiXCR; each CDR3 protein has one entry. Of 11,000 to 15,000 distinct CDR3 sequences in the sample, about 56% were seen once.

This clonotype was obtained from a human donor who had recovered from COVID-19. V and J are TRBV20-1 and TRBJ1-1, with TRBD1 identical over 8 bases. The sample here was CD4+ T cells from blood, cultured in vitro, taken before SARS-CoV-2 vaccination. DNA of the CDR3: TGCAGTACATCCCAGGGGGCGGGTGGCACTGAAGCTTTCTTT. As protein: CSTSQGAGGTEAFF.